This passage covers 22 T cell receptor beta chains from one sample sequenced in a study of T-cell memory formation after mild COVID-19. TCRdb used MiXCR to reprocess the 5' RACE reads, holding one entry per CDR3 protein. This sample has hundreds of thousands of distinct CDR3 sequences, with 15% to 20% found just once. What was sequenced was PBMCs or a T cell subset sorted from them (not recorded which). Every receptor here comes from a man between 18 and 35 years old who had mild COVID-19 (a few samples of this study predate the infection). Cell type and time point are not known.

This clonotype was recorded a few times. This chain's CDR3 is CATSRGTETYEQYF. CDR3 sequence (DNA): TGTGCCACCAGCAGAGGAACAGAGACCTACGAGCAGTACTTC. V and J are TRBV15 and TRBJ2-7; no firm D call. The CDR3 totals 14 residues. V was trimmed by 1 base and J by 2 bases, leaving 9 bases between them. Germline V gene lookup returns CDR1 LNHNV and CDR2 YYDKDF (reference sequence).

This chain joins TRBV27 and TRBJ2-7, with 8 bases lining up with TRBD1. Germline CDR1 MNHEY, CDR2 SMNVEV (reference sequence). V was pared by 2 bases and J by 2 bases, with 8 bases of the junction left unmatched. This CDR3 is built from 16 residues. The CDR3 here is CASSLRTGFNAYEQYF. The CDR3 nucleotides are TGTGCCAGCAGTTTAAGGACAGGGTTTAACGCCTACGAGCAGTACTTC.

This rearrangement joins TRBV29-1 to TRBJ1-2; D ambiguous. The ends were cut back, 5 bases at V and 7 bases at J, with 26 bases in the middle. The germline gives CDR1 SQVTM, CDR2 ANQGSEA. The CDR3 spans 16 residues. The CDR3 region is CSVNEGPSGVITGYTF. DNA for the CDR3: TGCAGCGTTAATGAAGGCCCGTCTGGGGTAATTACTGGCTACACCTTC.

The chain is built from TRBV4-3 and TRBJ1-6; no clear D gene. Germline CDR1 reads LGHNA; CDR2 reads YSLEER. The CDR3 sequence is 15 residues long. Trimming removed 0 bases from V and 8 bases from J, with 11 bases in between. The CDR3 nucleotides are TGCGCCAGCAGCCAAGAGGCTGGGTTTGATTCACCCCTCCACTTT. It encodes CASSQEAGFDSPLHF.

J is TRBJ2-1 and V is TRBV4-1; no clear D. CDR1 MGHRA and CDR2 YSYEKL come from the germline V gene. Trimming removed 8 bases at V and 4 bases at J, with 12 bases between. CDR3 length equals 13 residues. Here the CDR3 DNA reads TGCGCCAGCGGCCCACATCCTTACAATGAGCAGTTCTTC. It codes for CASGPHPYNEQFF.

This clonotype has more than one count but fewer than ten. The chain recombines TRBV29-1 with TRBJ1-5; the D gene is possibly TRBD1 (5 bases). The germline V gene encodes CDR1 SQVTM and CDR2 ANQGSEA. V was cut by 7 bases and J by 0 bases, with 16 bases left in between. This CDR3 has 15 amino acids. The chain's CDR3 is CSATEGSYSNQPQHF. The CDR3 nucleotides are TGCAGCGCCACCGAGGGGTCTTATAGCAATCAGCCCCAGCATTTT.

The gene calls are TRBV2 and TRBJ2-3, with unresolved D. This CDR3 is 15 amino acids long. CDR1 and CDR2 (germline): SNHLY, FYNNEI. The V and J ends lost 2 bases and 2 bases respectively, with 11 bases between them. The CDR3 sequence is CASSEMLIFTDTQYF. The CDR3 DNA reads as TGTGCCAGCAGTGAAATGTTGATATTCACAGATACGCAGTATTTT.

This clonotype was seen more than once but under ten times. The genes are TRBV7-3 and TRBJ2-7; 8 positions match TRBD1. CDR1 and CDR2 from the germline V gene are SGHTA and FQGTGA. This CDR3 contains 15 residues. The V and J ends lost 5 bases and 5 bases, in that order; junction bases with no gene match: 11. The CDR3: CASSPHRQGIHEQYF. CDR3 DNA: TGTGCCAGCAGCCCACACAGACAGGGGATCCACGAGCAGTACTTC.

This clonotype was counted between two and nine times. This chain joins TRBV11-3 and TRBJ2-1; tentatively, D is TRBD1 or TRBD2 (5 bases each). Trimming removed 1 base from V and 6 bases from J, with 16 bases in between. CDR1 and CDR2 (germline): SGHNT, YENEEA. This CDR3 contains 16 residues. The CDR3, as DNA: TGTGCCAGCAGCTTAGGGGGGAGTATAGTGGGCAATGAGCAGTTCTTC. Encoded protein: CASSLGGSIVGNEQFF.

V is TRBV6-4 and J is TRBJ2-7; 7 nucleotides match TRBD2. This CDR3 region has 11 residues. The trim removed 6 bases at V and 4 bases at J, leaving 0 bases unmatched. Germline CDR1 MRHNA, CDR2 SNTAGT. This chain's CDR3 is CASRGGYEQYV. CDR3 nucleotide sequence: TGTGCCAGCAGGGGAGGGTACGAGCAGTACGTC.

The chain recombines TRBV9 with TRBJ1-2; possibly TRBD1 for D (5 bases). V lost 0 bases to trimming and J lost 4 bases, with 10 bases between them. From germline, CDR1 is SGDLS and CDR2 YYNGEE. CDR3 size: 14 residues. This CDR3 reads CASSVGLGTYGYTF. In DNA, the CDR3 is TGTGCCAGCAGCGTAGGGTTGGGGACCTATGGCTACACCTTC.

The rearrangement uses TRBV6-6 and TRBJ2-3; weak D call: TRBD1 (6 bases). Trimming left V 6 bases short and J 2 bases short, with 12 bases between. This CDR3 has 14 amino acids. The germline CDR1 and CDR2 sequences are MNHNY and SVGAGI (reference sequence). CDR3 sequence reads: CASRGQWVTDTQYF. CDR3 sequence (DNA): TGTGCCAGCAGGGGACAATGGGTCACAGATACGCAGTATTTT.

This chain links TRBV5-1 with TRBJ1-1; 9 nucleotides match TRBD1. The CDR3 spans 15 residues. Germline trimming cut 3 bases from V and 10 bases from J; bases unmatched to any gene: 13. Germline V lookup: CDR1 SGHRS, CDR2 YFSETQ. The CDR3 nucleotides read TGCGCCAGCAGCTCGGGGGGACAGGGTATTAATGGAGCTTTCTTT. Encoded protein: CASSSGGQGINGAFF.

The chain combines TRBV5-6 with TRBJ2-7; D gene ambiguous. The CDR3 runs to 14 residues. The V end lost 0 bases, the J end lost 3 bases, and 10 bases lay between the germline ends. Germline V gene sequence: CDR1 SGHDT, CDR2 YYEEEE. CDR3 region: CASSLAPRVYEQYF. As DNA, the CDR3 is TGTGCCAGCAGCTTGGCACCTAGAGTCTACGAGCAGTACTTC.

This clonotype came up a few times. This CDR3 reads CATSRTGRHEQYV. DNA of the CDR3: TGTGCCACCAGCAGAACAGGGCGCCACGAGCAGTACGTC. The chain joins TRBV15 to TRBJ2-7, with D maybe TRBD1 (6 bases). CDR1 is LNHNV and CDR2 is YYDKDF in the germline V gene (reference sequence). V was cut by 2 bases and J by 5 bases, with 10 bases left in between. The CDR3 sequence is 13 residues long.

The sample holds a few counts of this clonotype. V and J are TRBV6-5 and TRBJ2-2; the match to TRBD2 covers 8 bases. The CDR3 loop spans 17 amino acids. Germline CDR1 reads MNHEY; CDR2 reads SVGAGI. The V and J ends lost 6 bases and 1 base, in that order; junction bases with no gene match: 10. The CDR3 reads CASRPHAAGENTGELFF. The CDR3 DNA sequence: TGTGCCAGCAGGCCGCACGCAGCGGGGGAGAACACCGGGGAGCTGTTTTTT.

This chain joins TRBV20-1 and TRBJ2-7; possible D gene TRBD2, 6 bases. CDR3 length: 16 amino acids. CDR1 and CDR2 (germline): DFQATT, SNEGSKA (reference sequence). Trimming removed 3 bases at V and 3 bases at J, with 21 bases between. CDR3 loop: CSASYPGSGVVYEQYV. Here the CDR3 DNA reads TGCAGTGCTAGCTACCCGGGGTCGGGGGTCGTCTACGAGCAGTACGTC.

This clonotype has at least ten counts. The V call is TRBV12-3 or TRBV12-4, the J call TRBJ2-1, with TRBD2 matching 7 bases. V was pared by 6 bases and J by 12 bases, with 17 bases of the junction left unmatched. The CDR3 covers 15 residues. The CDR3 DNA reads as TGTGCCAGCAGCATGTGGGATGGCGGGAGCCAAGGGCAGTTCTTC. Protein sequence: CASSMWDGGSQGQFF.

The chain has TRBV7-3 and TRBJ2-3, with 10 bases identical to TRBD2. The germline gives CDR1 SGHTA, CDR2 FQGTGA. The CDR3 loop spans 15 amino acids. V gave up 0 bases and J gave up 10 bases; unmatched junction bases: 7. The CDR3, as DNA: TGTGCCAGCAGCTTAACAGCGGGGGGGCCCCACGCGCAGTATTTT. Translating gives CASSLTAGGPHAQYF. Using reference TRBV7-3 and TRBJ2-3 for the parts outside the CDR3, the full variable domain is GAGVSQTPSNKVTEKGKYVELRCDPISGHTALYWYRQSLGQGPEFLIYFQGTGAADDSGLPNDRFFAVRPEGSVSTLKIQRTERGDSAVYLCASSLTAGGPHAQYFGPGTRLTVL.

V usage is TRBV7-2 and J usage is TRBJ1-6, with D possibly TRBD1 on 6 matching bases. Trimming took 0 bases from V and 10 from J, leaving 13 bases between them. There are 15 residues in the CDR3. CDR1 is SGHTA, CDR2 FQGNSA, per germline. The CDR3, as DNA: TGTGCCAGCAGCTTAGCTTCAGGGGCAGGGTCACCCCTCCACTTT. Translation gives CASSLASGAGSPLHF.

The chain links TRBV12-3 or TRBV12-4 to TRBJ2-7, with D unclear. Deletions cut 5 bases from V and 3 bases from J, with 8 bases between. The CDR3 loop spans 12 amino acids. CDR3 in amino acids: CASSVFRYEQYF. CDR3 coding DNA: TGTGCCAGCAGTGTCTTCCGCTACGAGCAGTACTTC.

Ten or more counts support this clonotype. The chain employs TRBV5-1 and TRBJ2-3; D perhaps matches TRBD1 (5 bases). This CDR3 is built from 14 residues. From germline, CDR1 is SGHRS and CDR2 YFSETQ. The V end was cut by 5 bases, the J end by 2 bases, with 12 bases between. CDR3 in amino acids: CASRENRNTDTQYF. DNA of the CDR3: TGCGCCAGCAGGGAGAACAGGAACACAGATACGCAGTATTTT.